This passage covers 7 T cell receptor beta chains from one sample sequenced in a study of T cells in Graves' hyperthyroidism and ophthalmopathy. RNA transcripts served as the template for amplifying TCR beta CDR3 regions. The HTBI set primed first-round TCR CDR3 RT-PCR. TCRdb processed the multiplex PCR reads anew with MiXCR; each CDR3 protein has one entry. The sample consists of hundreds of thousands of distinct CDR3 sequences, 13% of them appearing once. Sequenced: blood. All receptors come from a woman younger than 35 with Graves' hyperthyroidism.

Ten or more counts support this clonotype. The gene calls are TRBV10-3 and TRBJ2-5; perhaps TRBD2 as D (6 bases). This CDR3 comprises 15 residues. Germline loops: CDR1 ENHRY, CDR2 SYGVKD. Trimming shortened V by 2 bases and J by 5 bases, and 15 bases separated the two germline ends. This CDR3 is CAISEREVMGETQYF. Here the CDR3 DNA reads TGTGCCATCAGTGAGAGGGAGGTGATGGGGGAGACCCAGTACTTC.

This clonotype was observed many times. V usage is TRBV29-1 and J usage is TRBJ2-2; 11 nucleotides line up with TRBD1. CDR3 length: 14 residues. Germline trimming cut 5 bases from V and 5 bases from J; bases unmatched to any gene: 4. The germline V gene has CDR1 SQVTM and CDR2 ANQGSEA. CDR3 in amino acids: CSVMDRGQTGELFF. DNA for the CDR3: TGCAGCGTTATGGACAGGGGGCAGACCGGGGAGCTGTTTTTT.

This clonotype was detected ten times or more. The V gene is TRBV30, the J gene TRBJ1-1, with a possible D match to TRBD1 (5 bases). This CDR3 contains 13 residues. V dropped 8 bases and J dropped 4 bases, with 17 bases sitting between them. Germline CDR1 and CDR2: GTSNPN and SVGIG (reference sequence). In DNA, the CDR3 is TGTGCCCATCGCGAGGGGCCGGTCACTGAAGCTTTCTTT. Protein sequence: CAHREGPVTEAFF.

This clonotype was seen a handful of times. The V gene is TRBV18, the J gene TRBJ1-3; TRBD1 matches at 9 bases. The CDR3 is made up of 20 amino acids. Germline CDR1 reads KGHSH; CDR2 reads LQKENI. Losses at the gene ends were 2 bases for V and 7 bases for J; bases not matched to a gene: 21. The CDR3 nucleotides read TGTGCCAGCTCACCAATAGGACCCAATACAAGACAGGGGGAGACGAACACCATATATTTT. Its translation: CASSPIGPNTRQGETNTIYF.

This clonotype was detected many times. J is TRBJ2-7 and V is TRBV6-2 or TRBV6-3; TRBD2 aligns across 8 bases. J lost 0 bases, V lost 2 bases, and 9 bases had no gene match. Per germline, CDR1 MNHEY and CDR2 SVGEGT. The CDR3 spans 17 residues. DNA of the CDR3: TGTGCCAGCAGTTACGAGCTGGGCGGGAGGCCCTCCTACGAGCAGTACTTC. Translated, it gives CASSYELGGRPSYEQYF.

The CDR3 region is CSALGGFEQYF. The CDR3 DNA reads TGCAGTGCTTTAGGGGGCTTTGAGCAGTACTTC. The V and J genes are TRBV20-1 and TRBJ2-7, with 7 bases matching TRBD1. The junction had 5 bases not matched to a gene; V was cut back by 5 bases and J by 7 bases. From germline, CDR1 is DFQATT and CDR2 SNEGSKA (reference sequence). The CDR3 contains 11 residues.

Ten or more counts support this clonotype. This chain links TRBV18 with TRBJ1-3; no firm D call. CDR1 and CDR2 (germline): KGHSH, LQKENI. The V end lost 3 bases, the J end lost 5 bases, and 8 bases lay between the germline ends. This CDR3 has 13 amino acids. The CDR3 spells CASSPVKRNTIYF. The CDR3 DNA is TGTGCCAGCTCACCTGTAAAGAGAAACACCATATATTTT.